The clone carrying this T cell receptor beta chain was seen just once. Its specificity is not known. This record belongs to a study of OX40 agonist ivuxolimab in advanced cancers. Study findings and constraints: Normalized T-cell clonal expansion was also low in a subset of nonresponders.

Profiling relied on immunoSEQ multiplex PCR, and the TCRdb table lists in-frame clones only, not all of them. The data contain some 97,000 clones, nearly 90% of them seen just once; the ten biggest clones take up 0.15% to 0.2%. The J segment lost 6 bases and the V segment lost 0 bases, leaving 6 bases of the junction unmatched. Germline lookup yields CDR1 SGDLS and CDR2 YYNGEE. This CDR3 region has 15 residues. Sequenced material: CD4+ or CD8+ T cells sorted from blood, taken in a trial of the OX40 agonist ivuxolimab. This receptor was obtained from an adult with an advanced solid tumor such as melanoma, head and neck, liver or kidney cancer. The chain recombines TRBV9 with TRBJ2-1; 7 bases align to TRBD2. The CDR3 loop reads CASSVAGWGGNEQFF. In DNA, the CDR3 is TGTGCCAGCAGCGTAGCCGGTTGGGGGGGCAATGAGCAGTTCTTC.